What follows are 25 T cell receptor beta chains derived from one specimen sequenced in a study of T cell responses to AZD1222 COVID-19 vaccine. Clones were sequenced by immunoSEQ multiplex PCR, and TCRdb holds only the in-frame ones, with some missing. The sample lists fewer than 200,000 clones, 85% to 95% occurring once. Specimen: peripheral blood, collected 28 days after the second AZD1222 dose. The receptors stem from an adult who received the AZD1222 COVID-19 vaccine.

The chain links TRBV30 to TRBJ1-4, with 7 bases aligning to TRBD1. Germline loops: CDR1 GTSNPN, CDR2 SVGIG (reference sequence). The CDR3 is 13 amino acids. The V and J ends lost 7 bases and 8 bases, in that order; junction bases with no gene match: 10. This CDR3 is CAFQTGRGEKLFF. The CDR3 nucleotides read TGTGCCTTCCAGACAGGGAGAGGAGAAAAACTGTTTTTT.

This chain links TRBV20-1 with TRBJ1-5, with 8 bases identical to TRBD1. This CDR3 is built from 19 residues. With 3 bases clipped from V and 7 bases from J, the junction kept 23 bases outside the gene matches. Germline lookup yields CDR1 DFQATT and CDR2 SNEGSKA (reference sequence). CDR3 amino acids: CSASDPEEQGELSEQPQHF. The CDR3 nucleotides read TGCAGTGCTAGTGATCCGGAAGAACAGGGGGAACTTTCGGAACAGCCCCAGCATTTT.

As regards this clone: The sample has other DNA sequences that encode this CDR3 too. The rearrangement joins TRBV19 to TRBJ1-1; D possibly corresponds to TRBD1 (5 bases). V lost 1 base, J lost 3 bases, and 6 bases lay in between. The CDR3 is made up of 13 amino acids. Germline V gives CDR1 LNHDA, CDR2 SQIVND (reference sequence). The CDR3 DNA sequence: TGTGCCAGTAGTATAGTAGGGGACACTGAAGCTTTCTTT. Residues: CASSIVGDTEAFF.

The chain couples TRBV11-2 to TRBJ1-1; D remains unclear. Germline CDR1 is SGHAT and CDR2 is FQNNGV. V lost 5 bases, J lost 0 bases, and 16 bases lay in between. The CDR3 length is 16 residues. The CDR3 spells CASSRRGGRVNTEAFF. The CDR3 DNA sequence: TGTGCCAGCAGCCGGCGAGGAGGGAGGGTGAACACTGAAGCTTTCTTT.

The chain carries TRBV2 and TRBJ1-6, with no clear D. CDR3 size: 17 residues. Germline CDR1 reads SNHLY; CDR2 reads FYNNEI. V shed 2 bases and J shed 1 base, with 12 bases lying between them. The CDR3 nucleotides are TGTGCCAGCAGTGAAAGGCGACCCAGGTCCTATAATTCACCCCTCCACTTT. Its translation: CASSERRPRSYNSPLHF.

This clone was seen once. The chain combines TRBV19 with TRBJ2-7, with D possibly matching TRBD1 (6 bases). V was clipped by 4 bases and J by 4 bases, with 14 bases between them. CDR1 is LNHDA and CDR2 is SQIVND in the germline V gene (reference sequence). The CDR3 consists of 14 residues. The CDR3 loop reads CASSTDGTQYEQYF. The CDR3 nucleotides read TGTGCCAGTAGTACTGACGGGACACAATACGAGCAGTACTTC.

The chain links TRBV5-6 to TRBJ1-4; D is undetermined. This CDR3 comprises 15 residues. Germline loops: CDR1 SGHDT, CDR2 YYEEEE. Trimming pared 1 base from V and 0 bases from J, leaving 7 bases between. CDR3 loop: CASSLSAATNEKLFF. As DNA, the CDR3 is TGTGCCAGCAGCTTGTCGGCAGCAACTAATGAAAAACTGTTTTTT.

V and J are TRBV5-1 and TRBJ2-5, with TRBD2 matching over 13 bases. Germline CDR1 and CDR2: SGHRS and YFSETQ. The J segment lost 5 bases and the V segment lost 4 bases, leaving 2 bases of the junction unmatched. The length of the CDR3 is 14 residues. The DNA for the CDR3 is TGCGCCAGCAGCCCGGGACTAGCGGGGGAGACCCAGTACTTC. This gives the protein CASSPGLAGETQYF.

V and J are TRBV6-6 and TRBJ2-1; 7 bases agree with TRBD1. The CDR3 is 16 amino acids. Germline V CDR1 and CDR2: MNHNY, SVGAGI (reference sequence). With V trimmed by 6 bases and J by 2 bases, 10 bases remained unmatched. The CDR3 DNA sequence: TGTGCCAGCAGGCCACCCGGGACAGCAACCTACAATGAGCAGTTCTTC. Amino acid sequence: CASRPPGTATYNEQFF.

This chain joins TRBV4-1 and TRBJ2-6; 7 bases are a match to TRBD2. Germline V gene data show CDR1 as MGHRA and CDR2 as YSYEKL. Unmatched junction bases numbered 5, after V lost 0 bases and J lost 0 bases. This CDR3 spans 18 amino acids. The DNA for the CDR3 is TGCGCCAGCAGCCAAGAACCAGCGGGGTCCTCTGGGGCCAACGTCCTGACTTTC. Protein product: CASSQEPAGSSGANVLTF.

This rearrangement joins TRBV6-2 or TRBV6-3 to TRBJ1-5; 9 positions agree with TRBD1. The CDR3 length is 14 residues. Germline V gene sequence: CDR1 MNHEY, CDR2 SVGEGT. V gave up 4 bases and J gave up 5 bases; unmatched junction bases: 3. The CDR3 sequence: CASSWTGVDQPQHF. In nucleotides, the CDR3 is TGTGCCAGCAGTTGGACAGGGGTGGATCAGCCCCAGCATTTT.

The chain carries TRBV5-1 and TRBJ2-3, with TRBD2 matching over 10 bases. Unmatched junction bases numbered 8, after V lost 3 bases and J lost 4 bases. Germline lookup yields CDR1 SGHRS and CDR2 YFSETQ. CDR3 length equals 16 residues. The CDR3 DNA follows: TGCGCCAGCAGCTCCCAAAGCGGGAGGGCTTCAGATACGCAGTATTTT. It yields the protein CASSSQSGRASDTQYF.

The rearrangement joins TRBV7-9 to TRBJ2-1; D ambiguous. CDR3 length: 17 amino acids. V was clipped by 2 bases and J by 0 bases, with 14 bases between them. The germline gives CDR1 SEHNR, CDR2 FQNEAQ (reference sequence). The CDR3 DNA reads TGTGCCAGCAGCTTACGAGACCGGAGTAGCTCCTACAATGAGCAGTTCTTC. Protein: CASSLRDRSSSYNEQFF.

The CDR3 DNA sequence: TGTGCCACCAGTGACACCAGGGGTCTCCTGGAGACCCAGTACTTC. Translated: CATSDTRGLLETQYF. The chain combines TRBV24-1 with TRBJ2-5; the D gene is possibly TRBD1 (6 bases). Germline lookup yields CDR1 KGHDR and CDR2 SFDVKD. The CDR3 contains 15 residues. Trimming removed 4 bases from V and 5 bases from J, with 16 bases in between.

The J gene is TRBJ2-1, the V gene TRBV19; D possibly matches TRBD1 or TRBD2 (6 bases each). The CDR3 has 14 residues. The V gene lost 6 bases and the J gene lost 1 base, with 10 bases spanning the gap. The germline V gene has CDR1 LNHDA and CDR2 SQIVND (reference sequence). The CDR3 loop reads CASRLGGSYNEQFF. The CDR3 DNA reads TGTGCCAGTAGGCTAGGGGGGTCCTACAATGAGCAGTTCTTC. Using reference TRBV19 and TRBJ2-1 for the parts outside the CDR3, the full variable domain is DGGITQSPKYLFRKEGQNVTLSCEQNLNHDAMYWYRQDPGQGLRLIYYSQIVNDFQKGDIAEGYSVSREKKESFPLTVTSAQKNPTAFYLCASRLGGSYNEQFFGPGTRLTVL.

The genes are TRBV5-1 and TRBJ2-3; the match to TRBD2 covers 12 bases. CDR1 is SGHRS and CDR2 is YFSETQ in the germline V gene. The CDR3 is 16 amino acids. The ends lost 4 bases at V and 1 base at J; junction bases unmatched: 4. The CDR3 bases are TGCGCCAGCAGCACGACTAGCGGGAGAGGCACAGATACGCAGTATTTT. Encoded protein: CASSTTSGRGTDTQYF.

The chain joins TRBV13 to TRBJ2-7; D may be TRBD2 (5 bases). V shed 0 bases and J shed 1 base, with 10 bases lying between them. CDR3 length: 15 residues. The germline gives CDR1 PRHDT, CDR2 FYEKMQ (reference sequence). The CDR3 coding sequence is TGTGCCAGCAGCTTAGGAGGGAGTAGGTCCTACGAGCAGTACTTC. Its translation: CASSLGGSRSYEQYF.

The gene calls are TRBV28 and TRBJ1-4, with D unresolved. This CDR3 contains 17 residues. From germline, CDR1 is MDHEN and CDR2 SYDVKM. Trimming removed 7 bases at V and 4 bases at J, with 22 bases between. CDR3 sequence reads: CASTTQATEAINEKLFF. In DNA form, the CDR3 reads TGTGCCAGCACCACACAAGCTACAGAGGCCATTAATGAAAAACTGTTTTTT.

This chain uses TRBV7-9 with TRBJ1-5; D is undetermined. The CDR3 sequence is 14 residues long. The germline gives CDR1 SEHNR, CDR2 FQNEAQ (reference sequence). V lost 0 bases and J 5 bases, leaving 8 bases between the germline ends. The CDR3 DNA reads TGTGCCAGCAGCTTAGCCACTAGAGATCAGCCCCAGCATTTT. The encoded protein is CASSLATRDQPQHF.

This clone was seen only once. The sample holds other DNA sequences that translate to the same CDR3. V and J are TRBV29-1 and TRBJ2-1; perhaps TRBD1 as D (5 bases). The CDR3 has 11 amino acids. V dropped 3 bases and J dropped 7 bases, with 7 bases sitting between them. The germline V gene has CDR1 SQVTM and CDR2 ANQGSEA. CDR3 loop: CSVDRGNEQFF. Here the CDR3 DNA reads TGCAGCGTTGATAGGGGTAATGAGCAGTTCTTC.

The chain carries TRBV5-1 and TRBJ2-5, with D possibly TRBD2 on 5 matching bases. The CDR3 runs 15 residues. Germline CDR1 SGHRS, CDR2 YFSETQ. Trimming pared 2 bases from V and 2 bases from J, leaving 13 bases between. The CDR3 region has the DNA TGCGCCAGCAGCTTTGGAGGCACCGCACAAGAGACCCAGTACTTC. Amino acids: CASSFGGTAQETQYF.

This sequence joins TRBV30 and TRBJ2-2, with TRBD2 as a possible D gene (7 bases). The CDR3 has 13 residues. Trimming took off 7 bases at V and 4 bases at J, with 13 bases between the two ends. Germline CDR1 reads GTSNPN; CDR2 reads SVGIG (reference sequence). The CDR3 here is CASGRGATGELFF. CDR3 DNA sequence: TGTGCCTCCGGACGGGGGGCCACCGGGGAGCTGTTTTTT.

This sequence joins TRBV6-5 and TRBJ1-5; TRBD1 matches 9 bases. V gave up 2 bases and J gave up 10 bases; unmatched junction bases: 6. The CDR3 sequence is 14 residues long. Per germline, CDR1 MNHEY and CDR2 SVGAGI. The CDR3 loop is CASSYRDRDSPQHF. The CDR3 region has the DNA TGTGCCAGCAGTTACCGGGACAGGGATTCACCCCAGCATTTT.

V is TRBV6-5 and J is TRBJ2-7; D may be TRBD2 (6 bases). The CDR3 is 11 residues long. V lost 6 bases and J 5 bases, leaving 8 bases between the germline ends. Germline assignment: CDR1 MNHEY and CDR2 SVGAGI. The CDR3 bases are TGTGCCAGCAGCCGGAGGGACGAGCAGTACTTC. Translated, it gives CASSRRDEQYF.

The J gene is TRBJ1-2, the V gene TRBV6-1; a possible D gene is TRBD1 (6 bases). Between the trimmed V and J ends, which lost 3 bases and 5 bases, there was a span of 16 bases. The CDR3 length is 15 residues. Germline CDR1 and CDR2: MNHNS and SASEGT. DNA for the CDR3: TGTGCCAGCAGTGAGCTGGGGGGGCCGGGTTATGGCTACACCTTC. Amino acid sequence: CASSELGGPGYGYTF.